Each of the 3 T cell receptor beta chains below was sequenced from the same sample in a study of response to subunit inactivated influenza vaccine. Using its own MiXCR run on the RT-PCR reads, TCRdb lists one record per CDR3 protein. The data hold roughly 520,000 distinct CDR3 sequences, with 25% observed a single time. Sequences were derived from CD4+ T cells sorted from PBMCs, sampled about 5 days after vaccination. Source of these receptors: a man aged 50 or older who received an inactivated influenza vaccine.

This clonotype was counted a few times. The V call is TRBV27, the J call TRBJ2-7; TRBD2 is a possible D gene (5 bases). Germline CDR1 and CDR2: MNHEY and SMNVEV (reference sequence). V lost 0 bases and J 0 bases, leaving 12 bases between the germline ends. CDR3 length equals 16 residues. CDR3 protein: CASSLSQAGYSYEQYF. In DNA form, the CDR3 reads TGTGCCAGCAGTTTATCTCAGGCGGGCTACTCCTACGAGCAGTACTTC.

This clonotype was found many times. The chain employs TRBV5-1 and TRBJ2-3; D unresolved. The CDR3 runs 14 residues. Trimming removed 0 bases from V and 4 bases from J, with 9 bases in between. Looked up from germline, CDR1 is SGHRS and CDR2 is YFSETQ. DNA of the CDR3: TGCGCCAGCAGCTTGGGTATCCAGTCAGATACGCAGTATTTT. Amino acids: CASSLGIQSDTQYF. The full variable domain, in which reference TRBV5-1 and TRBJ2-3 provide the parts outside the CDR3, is KAGVTQTPRYLIKTRGQQVTLSCSPISGHRSVSWYQQTPGQGLQFLFEYFSETQRNKGNFPGRFSGRQFSNSRSEMNVSTLELGDSALYLCASSLGIQSDTQYFGPGTRLTVL.

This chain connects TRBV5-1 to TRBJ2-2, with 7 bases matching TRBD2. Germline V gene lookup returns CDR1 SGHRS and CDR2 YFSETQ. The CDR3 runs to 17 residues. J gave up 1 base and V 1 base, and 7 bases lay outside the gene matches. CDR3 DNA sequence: TGCGCCAGCAGCTTGTTGAAGTCTAGCGGGAACACCGGGGAGCTGTTTTTT. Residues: CASSLLKSSGNTGELFF. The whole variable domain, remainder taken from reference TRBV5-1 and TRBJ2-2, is KAGVTQTPRYLIKTRGQQVTLSCSPISGHRSVSWYQQTPGQGLQFLFEYFSETQRNKGNFPGRFSGRQFSNSRSEMNVSTLELGDSALYLCASSLLKSSGNTGELFFGEGSRLTVL.